The entry that follows covers one T cell receptor (beta chain) sequence. The germline V and J ends were trimmed by 9 bases and 2 bases, with 10 bases remaining between them. The CDR3 loop spans 12 amino acids. Germline CDR1 MNHEY, CDR2 SVGEGT. The entry originates in a study of T-cell memory formation after mild COVID-19. Researchers used 5'RACE with constant-segment primers to make TCR alpha and TCR beta cDNA libraries that carry sample barcodes and UMIs. MiXCR, applied by TCRdb to the 5' RACE reads, yields one record per CDR3 protein. The sample has a few hundred thousand distinct CDR3 sequences; more than 8% are singletons.

The sequence derives from a young man who had mild COVID-19 (a few samples of this study predate the infection). Cell type and time point are not known. This chain links TRBV6-2 or TRBV6-3 with TRBJ1-1; unclear D gene. Sequenced material: PBMCs or a T cell subset sorted from them (not recorded which). The CDR3 DNA sequence: TGTGCCAGTTGCAGGCGAAACACTGAAGCTTTCTTT. Protein: CASCRRNTEAFF.